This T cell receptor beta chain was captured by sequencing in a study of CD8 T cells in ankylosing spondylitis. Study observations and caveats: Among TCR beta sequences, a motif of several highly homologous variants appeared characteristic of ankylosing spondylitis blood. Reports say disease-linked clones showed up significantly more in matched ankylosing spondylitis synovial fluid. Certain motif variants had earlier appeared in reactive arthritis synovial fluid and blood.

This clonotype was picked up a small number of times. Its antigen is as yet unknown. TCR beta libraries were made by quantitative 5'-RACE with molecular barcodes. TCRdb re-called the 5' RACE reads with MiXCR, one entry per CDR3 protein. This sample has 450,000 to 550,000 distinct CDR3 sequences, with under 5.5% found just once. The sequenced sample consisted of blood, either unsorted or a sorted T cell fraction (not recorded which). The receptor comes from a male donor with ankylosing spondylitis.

The CDR3 is CASSQVPGTSGELFF. The CDR3 bases are TGCGCCAGCAGCCAAGTCCCAGGGACTAGCGGGGAGCTGTTTTTT. The chain combines TRBV4-1 with TRBJ2-2, with TRBD2 identical over 8 bases. Germline CDR1 and CDR2: MGHRA and YSYEKL. V lost 1 base, J lost 7 bases, and 5 bases stayed unmatched. The CDR3 has 15 amino acids.